These T cell receptor beta chains were read from a single sample in a study of T-cell memory formation after mild COVID-19. TCRdb re-called the 5' RACE reads through MiXCR, storing one row per CDR3 protein. This sample has fewer than 70,000 distinct CDR3 sequences, with 9.5% found just once. Specimen: PBMCs or a T cell subset sorted from them (not recorded which). These TCRs come from a man in his late teens or twenties who had mild COVID-19 (a few samples of this study predate the infection). Cell type and time point are not known. The CDR3 runs from the conserved cysteine through the conserved F or W. The D gene is left open where the match is weak. The size of a clone is reported for some rows only, either as once, few or many, or as a class for expanded clones.

clone_size	v_call	d_call	j_call	cdr3_aa	cdr3_nt
NA	TRBV19	NA	TRBJ1-1	CASTSPREDTEAFF	TGTGCCAGTACCAGCCCCCGGGAGGACACTGAAGCTTTCTTT
NA	TRBV20-1	NA	TRBJ1-4	CSAPHGGNEKLFF	TGCAGTGCTCCCCACGGGGGAAATGAAAAACTGTTTTTT
NA	TRBV12-3/TRBV12-4	NA	TRBJ2-1	CASSFRDANNEQFF	TGTGCCAGCAGTTTCAGGGACGCAAACAATGAGCAGTTCTTC
many	TRBV10-3	TRBD2	TRBJ2-1	CAISESSAGRNEQFF	TGTGCCATCAGTGAGTCATCAGCGGGGAGGAATGAGCAGTTCTTC
few	TRBV12-5	TRBD1	TRBJ2-7	CASGLVRGTVHYEQYF	TGTGCTAGTGGTTTGGTGAGGGGGACAGTCCACTACGAGCAGTACTTC
many	TRBV4-3	TRBD2	TRBJ2-5	CASSQTPTSGAKETQYF	TGCGCCAGCAGCCAAACCCCGACAAGCGGGGCAAAAGAGACCCAGTACTTC
few	TRBV12-3/TRBV12-4	TRBD1	TRBJ2-3	CASRPTGHRQYF	TGTGCCAGCAGACCGACAGGGCATCGGCAGTATTTT
few	TRBV7-2	NA	TRBJ1-5	CASSSGPSNQPQHF	TGTGCCAGCAGCTCGGGCCCTAGCAATCAGCCCCAGCATTTT
few	TRBV6-2/TRBV6-3	TRBD1	TRBJ2-1	CASRGGTGGRNEQFF	TGTGCCAGCAGGGGTGGGACAGGGGGACGGAATGAGCAGTTCTTC
few	TRBV18	NA	TRBJ1-2	CASSPIGDYGYTF	TGTGCCAGCTCACCAATCGGTGACTATGGCTACACCTTC
NA	TRBV7-6	TRBD1	TRBJ1-2	CASSPFGTGSYGYTF	TGTGCCAGCTCACCCTTCGGGACAGGGTCCTATGGCTACACCTTC